The 28 T cell receptor beta chains listed next were all sequenced from one sample in a study of blood T cell repertoires in COVID-19. TCRdb's table, derived via immunoSEQ multiplex PCR, lists solely in-frame clones and lacks some. The table includes under 250,000 clones, around 80% detected once. Sequencing input: peripheral blood. These receptors all stem from a young woman with acute or convalescent COVID-19.

The V gene is TRBV6-5, the J gene TRBJ1-4, with 7 positions matching TRBD1. The CDR3 sequence is 15 residues long. V was clipped by 0 bases and J by 6 bases; unmatched bases: 4. Germline lookup yields CDR1 MNHEY and CDR2 SVGAGI. As DNA, the CDR3 is TGTGCCAGCAGTTACTCCCGGGACAGCTATGAAAAACTGTTTTTT. This encodes CASSYSRDSYEKLFF.

This clone was seen many times. CDR3 sequence: CASSLAVVADGDTQYF. Here the CDR3 DNA reads TGTGCCAGTAGCTTAGCGGTGGTCGCAGATGGGGATACGCAGTATTTT. The gene calls are TRBV19 and TRBJ2-3; TRBD2 is a possible D gene (6 bases). The germline V gene encodes CDR1 LNHDA and CDR2 SQIVND (reference sequence). The CDR3 is 16 residues long. Trimming took 6 bases from V and 6 from J, leaving 22 bases between them.

This chain joins TRBV2 and TRBJ2-5; weak D call: TRBD2 (5 bases). V was pared by 3 bases and J by 3 bases, with 11 bases between. This CDR3 comprises 14 residues. The germline V gene has CDR1 SNHLY and CDR2 FYNNEI. CDR3 DNA sequence: TGTGCCAGCAGTGATATCGACGGGGAAGAGACCCAGTACTTC. Amino acids: CASSDIDGEETQYF.

This clone was counted a few times. The V gene is TRBV10-3, the J gene TRBJ2-5; weak D call: TRBD1 (6 bases). In germline, CDR1 is ENHRY, CDR2 SYGVKD. This CDR3 has 19 residues. V shed 3 bases and J shed 1 base, with 24 bases lying between them. CDR3 sequence: CAISDPPGTRYQSQETQYF. The CDR3 nucleotides read TGTGCCATCAGTGACCCACCCGGGACACGCTATCAATCCCAAGAGACCCAGTACTTC.

The chain couples TRBV6-5 to TRBJ2-5; D is uncertain. This CDR3 comprises 16 residues. In germline, CDR1 is MNHEY, CDR2 SVGAGI. The V end was cut by 0 bases, the J end by 5 bases, with 16 bases between. This CDR3 is CASSYSGTRSWETQYF. DNA for the CDR3: TGTGCCAGCAGTTACTCTGGCACGAGGTCGTGGGAGACCCAGTACTTC.

CDR3 loop: CASSLGAREPREQYF. The CDR3 coding sequence is TGTGCCAGCAGCCTGGGGGCGCGGGAGCCCCGAGAGCAGTACTTC. V is TRBV5-4 and J is TRBJ2-7; D is perhaps TRBD2 (7 bases). This CDR3 comprises 15 residues. Germline V gives CDR1 SGHNT, CDR2 YYREEE (reference sequence). V lost 4 bases to trimming and J lost 7 bases, with 21 bases between them. Filled out from reference TRBV5-4 and TRBJ2-7, the complete variable domain reads ETGVTQSPTHLIKTRGQQVTLRCSSQSGHNTVSWYQQALGQGPQFIFQYYREEENGRGNFPPRFSGLQFPNYSSELNVNALELDDSALYLCASSLGAREPREQYFGPGTRLTVT.

This clone was seen only once. The V gene is TRBV7-2, the J gene TRBJ2-3; TRBD2 agrees at 7 bases. This CDR3 spans 14 amino acids. Per germline, CDR1 SGHTA and CDR2 FQGNSA. With 6 bases clipped from V and 7 bases from J, the junction kept 10 bases outside the gene matches. In nucleotides, the CDR3 is TGTGCCAGCAGTCAAGGAGCGGGGACCTATACGCAGTATTTT. It yields the protein CASSQGAGTYTQYF.

The chain combines TRBV5-8 with TRBJ2-3; 8 bases agree with TRBD2. CDR1 is SGHTS, CDR2 YDEGEE, per germline. The CDR3 is made up of 17 amino acids. The ends lost 0 bases at V and 2 bases at J; junction bases unmatched: 8. CDR3 region: CASSLGISGTYTDTQYF. The CDR3 DNA reads as TGTGCCAGCAGCTTGGGAATTAGCGGGACCTACACAGATACGCAGTATTTT. The entire variable domain, with the rest obtained from reference TRBV5-8 and TRBJ2-3, is as follows: EAGVTQSPTHLIKTRGQQATLRCSPISGHTSVYWYQQALGLGLQFLLWYDEGEERNRGNFPPRFSGRQFPNYSSELNVNALELEDSALYLCASSLGISGTYTDTQYFGPGTRLTVL.

The rearrangement uses TRBV29-1 and TRBJ2-3, with no clear D. The ends were cut back, 5 bases at V and 0 bases at J, with 6 bases in the middle. Looked up from germline, CDR1 is SQVTM and CDR2 is ANQGSEA. The CDR3 extends over 12 amino acids. The CDR3 nucleotides read TGCAGCGTTCCTCTTAGCACAGATACGCAGTATTTT. Translating it yields CSVPLSTDTQYF.

The V call is TRBV11-2, the J call TRBJ1-2; D remains unclear. Per germline, CDR1 SGHAT and CDR2 FQNNGV. The CDR3 has 13 amino acids. Trimming left V 5 bases short and J 2 bases short, with 9 bases between. The CDR3 nucleotides read TGTGCCAGCAGCGCCGAGATAAACTATGGCTACACCTTC. This gives the protein CASSAEINYGYTF.

The chain has TRBV27 and TRBJ1-4; 10 bases align to TRBD1. Germline assignment: CDR1 MNHEY and CDR2 SMNVEV (reference sequence). The CDR3 loop spans 16 amino acids. Trimming took 6 bases from V and 8 from J; bases not matched to a gene: 12. The CDR3 DNA is TGTGCCAGCAGCCATGGGTGGGACAGGGGAACCGAAAAACTGTTTTTT. It yields the protein CASSHGWDRGTEKLFF.

V is TRBV7-2 and J is TRBJ2-3, with TRBD1 matching over 7 bases. The CDR3 sequence is 15 residues long. The ends lost 4 bases at V and 6 bases at J; junction bases unmatched: 10. The V gene's germline CDR1 is SGHTA and CDR2 FQGNSA. The CDR3 DNA is TGTGCCAGCAGCTCAGAGGCAGGGGGTCGGGATACGCAGTATTTT. This encodes CASSSEAGGRDTQYF.

The chain joins TRBV27 to TRBJ1-2, with TRBD1 matching 9 bases. This CDR3 has 17 amino acids. After removal of 1 base from V and 2 bases from J, the junction contained 8 bases not matched to a gene. The V gene's germline CDR1 is MNHEY and CDR2 SMNVEV (reference sequence). In nucleotides, the CDR3 is TGTGCCAGCAGTTTATGGGGGACAGGGAAATTGAACTATGGCTACACCTTC. Protein sequence: CASSLWGTGKLNYGYTF.

The rearrangement links TRBV28 to TRBJ2-1, with 7 bases lining up with TRBD2. The V gene end was trimmed by 7 bases and the J gene end by 0 bases; junction bases not matched to a gene: 9. The CDR3 extends over 16 amino acids. Germline V gene sequence: CDR1 MDHEN, CDR2 SYDVKM. The chain's CDR3 is CASTLSGGSSYNEQFF. For the CDR3, the DNA is TGTGCCAGCACCTTGTCTGGCGGGAGCTCCTACAATGAGCAGTTCTTC.

This chain connects TRBV5-1 to TRBJ2-1; D possibly corresponds to TRBD2 (6 bases). The CDR3 sequence is 14 residues long. Germline CDR1 and CDR2: SGHRS and YFSETQ. V lost 4 bases, J lost 7 bases, and 15 bases lay in between. This chain's CDR3 is CASSPQTSSNEQFF. The CDR3, as DNA: TGCGCCAGCAGCCCCCAAACTAGCTCGAATGAGCAGTTCTTC.

The genes are TRBV10-3 and TRBJ2-5, with D possibly TRBD1 on 5 matching bases. The CDR3 totals 14 residues. Germline values: CDR1 ENHRY, CDR2 SYGVKD. V was shortened by 8 bases and J by 4 bases, with 17 bases between the two germline ends. The CDR3 here is CAIYSGAGSETQYF. CDR3 coding DNA: TGTGCCATCTACAGTGGGGCAGGGTCAGAGACCCAGTACTTC.

The V and J genes are TRBV28 and TRBJ2-7; tentative D call: TRBD1 (5 bases). The V and J ends lost 3 bases and 0 bases respectively, with 12 bases between them. The V gene's germline CDR1 is MDHEN and CDR2 SYDVKM. The CDR3 consists of 15 residues. The CDR3 nucleotides read TGTGCCAGCAGTTTTGGTCAGGGTAACTCCTACGAGCAGTACTTC. The encoded protein is CASSFGQGNSYEQYF.

This rearrangement joins TRBV15 to TRBJ2-7; 14 bases fit TRBD2. V was pared by 6 bases and J by 7 bases, with 8 bases of the junction left unmatched. CDR3 length: 15 residues. Germline CDR1 reads LNHNV; CDR2 reads YYDKDF (reference sequence). CDR3 amino acids: CATRKGLAGAEEQYF. Written as DNA, the CDR3 is TGTGCCACCAGAAAGGGACTAGCGGGAGCCGAGGAGCAGTACTTC.

This chain joins TRBV5-1 and TRBJ2-7; TRBD2 matches at 12 bases. Trimming removed 0 bases from V and 7 bases from J; junction bases left unmatched: 8. Germline CDR1 reads SGHRS; CDR2 reads YFSETQ. This CDR3 contains 16 residues. The CDR3 here is CASSLVGTSGSGEQYF. CDR3 DNA sequence: TGCGCCAGCAGCTTGGTTGGGACTAGCGGGTCGGGAGAGCAGTACTTC.

In DNA, the CDR3 is TGTGCCAGTACCCAACCCCCAGGGGACACCGGGGAGCTGTTTTTT. This translates into CASTQPPGDTGELFF. The V call is TRBV19, the J call TRBJ2-2; maybe TRBD1 (6 bases). Germline-derived CDR1 and CDR2 are LNHDA and SQIVND (reference sequence). Trimming stripped 7 bases from V and 3 bases from J, with 15 bases between. This CDR3 has 15 residues.

The V and J genes are TRBV28 and TRBJ2-3, with TRBD2 identical over 13 bases. CDR3 size: 15 residues. Germline values: CDR1 MDHEN, CDR2 SYDVKM. J was trimmed by 9 bases and V by 1 base; bases with no gene match: 4. This chain's CDR3 is CASSLFGTSGTTQYF. The CDR3, as DNA: TGTGCCAGCAGTTTATTCGGGACTAGCGGGACGACGCAGTATTTT.

The V gene is TRBV10-3, the J gene TRBJ1-6, with D tentatively TRBD1 (5 bases). Trimming took off 6 bases at V and 5 bases at J, with 8 bases between the two ends. This CDR3 spans 13 amino acids. Germline V lookup: CDR1 ENHRY, CDR2 SYGVKD. This CDR3 reads CAIRQADNSPLHF. CDR3 coding DNA: TGTGCCATCAGACAGGCCGATAATTCACCCCTCCACTTT.

The chain links TRBV19 to TRBJ2-1; 9 nucleotides align to TRBD1. V lost 5 bases to trimming and J lost 8 bases; unmatched junction nucleotides: 13. The CDR3 is 16 residues long. CDR1 and CDR2 from the germline V gene are LNHDA and SQIVND (reference sequence). The chain's CDR3 is CASSVGQGIVVDEQFF. The CDR3 coding sequence is TGTGCCAGTAGTGTAGGACAGGGGATTGTAGTCGATGAGCAGTTCTTC. Filled out from reference TRBV19 and TRBJ2-1, the complete variable domain reads DGGITQSPKYLFRKEGQNVTLSCEQNLNHDAMYWYRQDPGQGLRLIYYSQIVNDFQKGDIAEGYSVSREKKESFPLTVTSAQKNPTAFYLCASSVGQGIVVDEQFFGPGTRLTVL.

The V gene is TRBV12-5, the J gene TRBJ2-5; D ambiguous. From germline, CDR1 is LGHNT and CDR2 FRNRAP. The CDR3 has 14 residues. V shed 1 base and J shed 4 bases, with 10 bases lying between them. The CDR3 spells CASGLAQVLETQYF. CDR3 DNA: TGTGCTAGTGGTTTGGCGCAGGTTCTAGAGACCCAGTACTTC.

This chain links TRBV6-5 with TRBJ2-1, with a weak D call TRBD2 (5 bases). Trimming removed 6 bases from V and 4 bases from J, with 13 bases in between. The germline V gene has CDR1 MNHEY and CDR2 SVGAGI. This CDR3 is built from 14 residues. CDR3: CASSRGLPYNEQFF. DNA of the CDR3: TGTGCCAGCAGCCGTGGACTTCCTTACAATGAGCAGTTCTTC.

This clone was picked up one time. The chain carries TRBV9 and TRBJ2-1; tentative D call: TRBD1 (6 bases). The V gene's germline CDR1 is SGDLS and CDR2 YYNGEE. There are 13 residues in the CDR3. The V end lost 4 bases, the J end lost 4 bases, and 9 bases lay between the germline ends. The CDR3 region is CASSTTGYNEQFF. The CDR3 nucleotides read TGTGCCAGCAGCACTACAGGGTACAATGAGCAGTTCTTC.

This chain joins TRBV19 and TRBJ1-5; the D is unclear. The CDR3 covers 15 residues. V was clipped by 2 bases and J by 7 bases, with 15 bases between them. Per the germline V gene, CDR1 is LNHDA and CDR2 is SQIVND (reference sequence). CDR3: CASSISGVSAQPQHF. The CDR3 DNA reads TGTGCCAGTAGTATATCGGGAGTTTCGGCCCAGCCCCAGCATTTT.

This clone came up a few times. The V gene is TRBV29-1, the J gene TRBJ1-4, with 11 nucleotides matching TRBD1. The CDR3 totals 13 residues. Germline assignment: CDR1 SQVTM and CDR2 ANQGSEA. V trimming: 6 bases; J trimming: 7 bases; junction bases outside the gene matches: 4. The CDR3 region has the DNA TGCAGCGTGACCGGGACAGGGGGTGAAAAACTGTTTTTT. This sequence encodes CSVTGTGGEKLFF.